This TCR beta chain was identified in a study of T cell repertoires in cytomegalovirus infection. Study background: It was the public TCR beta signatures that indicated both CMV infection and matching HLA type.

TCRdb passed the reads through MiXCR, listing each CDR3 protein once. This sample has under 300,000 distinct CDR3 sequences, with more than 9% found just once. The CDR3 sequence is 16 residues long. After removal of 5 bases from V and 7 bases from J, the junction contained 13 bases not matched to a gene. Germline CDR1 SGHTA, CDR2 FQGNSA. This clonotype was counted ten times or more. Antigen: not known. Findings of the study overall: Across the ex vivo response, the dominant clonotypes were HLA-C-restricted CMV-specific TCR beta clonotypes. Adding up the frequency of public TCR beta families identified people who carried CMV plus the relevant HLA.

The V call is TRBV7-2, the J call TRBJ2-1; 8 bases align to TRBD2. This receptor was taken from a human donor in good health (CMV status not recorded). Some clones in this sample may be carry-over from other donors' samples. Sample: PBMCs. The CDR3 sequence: CASSPYGRGDGNEQFF. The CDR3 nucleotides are TGTGCCAGCAGCCCTTATGGGCGGGGGGACGGTAATGAGCAGTTCTTC.